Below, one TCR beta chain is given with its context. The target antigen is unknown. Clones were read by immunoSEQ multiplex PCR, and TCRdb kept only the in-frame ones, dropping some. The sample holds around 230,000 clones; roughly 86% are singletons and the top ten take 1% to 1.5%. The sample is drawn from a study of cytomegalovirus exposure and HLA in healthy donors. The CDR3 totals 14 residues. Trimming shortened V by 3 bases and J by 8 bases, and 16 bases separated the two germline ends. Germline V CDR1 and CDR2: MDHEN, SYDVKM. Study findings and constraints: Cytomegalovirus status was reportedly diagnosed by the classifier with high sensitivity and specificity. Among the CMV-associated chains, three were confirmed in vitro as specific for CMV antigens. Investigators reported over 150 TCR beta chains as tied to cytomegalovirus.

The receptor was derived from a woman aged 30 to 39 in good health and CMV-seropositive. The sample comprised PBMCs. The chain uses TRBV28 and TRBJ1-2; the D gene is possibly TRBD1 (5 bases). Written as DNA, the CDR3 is TGTGCCAGCAGTTTGGCGGGGGGAATACGGGGCTACACCTTC. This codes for CASSLAGGIRGYTF.